The rows below give T cell receptor beta chains drawn from one sample of a study of blood T cell repertoires in COVID-19. Using immunoSEQ multiplex PCR, the repertoire was profiled, and TCRdb retains in-frame clones only, with some absent. The profile shows 250,000 to 300,000 clones, just over 90% of them singletons. Material for sequencing was PBMCs or T cells enriched from blood (not recorded which). Receptor source: a woman aged 40 to 50 with acute COVID-19. CDR3s include the opening cysteine and the closing phenylalanine or tryptophan. Each record gives: V gene, clone size, J gene, D gene, CDR3 protein, CDR3 DNA. A D gene is named only where the DNA matches it firmly. The listing skips clone size in some rows; elsewhere it reads once, few, many or a size class.

>TRBV28|once|TRBJ1-2|TRBD1
CASSFRTGDGYTF
TGTGCCAGCAGTTTTAGGACAGGGGATGGCTACACCTTC
>TRBV7-8|-|TRBJ2-5|-
CASSPPLGVQQTQYF
TGTGCCAGCAGCCCCCCTCTCGGGGTACAACAGACCCAGTACTTC
>TRBV20-1|-|TRBJ2-7|-
CSAPRGHEQYF
TGCAGTGCTCCCAGGGGTCACGAGCAGTACTTC
>TRBV3-1/TRBV3-2|-|TRBJ2-7|-
CASSPGTGNYEQYF
TGTGCCAGCAGCCCCGGTACAGGGAACTACGAGCAGTACTTC
>TRBV18|once|TRBJ2-7|TRBD2
CASSLAGGPYEQYF
TGTGCCAGCTCACTAGCGGGAGGGCCATACGAGCAGTACTTC
>TRBV6-6|-|TRBJ2-7|-
CASSYEGGNEQYF
TGTGCCAGCAGTTACGAGGGGGGGAACGAGCAGTACTTC
>TRBV7-3|-|TRBJ2-1|TRBD2
CASSRIGTSGRGENEQFF
TGTGCCAGCAGCCGCATTGGGACTAGCGGGAGGGGGGAGAATGAGCAGTTCTTC
>TRBV30|once|TRBJ1-4|TRBD1
CAWRQGSNEKLFF
TGTGCCTGGCGACAGGGTTCTAATGAAAAACTGTTTTTT
>TRBV12-3/TRBV12-4|once|TRBJ1-2|-
CASSRGPRYGYTF
TGTGCCAGCAGCAGAGGTCCCCGGTATGGCTACACCTTC
>TRBV4-1|-|TRBJ1-1|-
CASSHQRESRGAFF
TGCGCCAGCAGCCACCAGAGGGAATCGCGGGGAGCTTTCTTT
>TRBV28|-|TRBJ1-1|-
CASSFRGGRRNTEAFF
TGTGCCAGCAGTTTCCGGGGGGGACGGCGAAACACTGAAGCTTTCTTT
>TRBV7-2|-|TRBJ1-1|TRBD1
CASSKTGKGTEAFF
TGTGCCAGCAGCAAGACAGGGAAGGGGACTGAAGCTTTCTTT
>TRBV7-9|-|TRBJ1-3|TRBD1
CASSARDSGNTIYF
TGTGCCAGCAGCGCCAGGGACAGTGGAAACACCATATATTTT
>TRBV4-2|-|TRBJ2-1|TRBD2
CASSQTGLAGENYNEQFF
TGTGCCAGCAGCCAAACCGGACTAGCGGGAGAGAACTACAATGAGCAGTTCTTC
>TRBV19|-|TRBJ2-5|TRBD1
CASSVTGTGARETQYF
TGTGCCAGTAGTGTGACCGGGACAGGGGCCCGGGAGACCCAGTACTTC
>TRBV7-8|-|TRBJ2-1|-
CASSFNPRVNEQFF
TGTGCCAGCAGCTTTAATCCCAGGGTCAATGAGCAGTTCTTC
>TRBV6-5|-|TRBJ2-1|-
CASSYDGSSYNEQFF
TGTGCCAGCAGTTACGACGGGAGCTCCTACAATGAGCAGTTCTTC
>TRBV3-1/TRBV3-2|-|TRBJ2-1|TRBD2
CASSQDQLAANEQFF
TGTGCCAGCAGCCAAGATCAACTAGCGGCCAATGAGCAGTTCTTC
>TRBV7-2|-|TRBJ1-1|-
CASSLGWGEAFF
TGTGCCAGCAGCTTAGGGTGGGGAGAGGCTTTCTTT
>TRBV4-3|-|TRBJ2-1|-
CASSQVQGPYNEQFF
TGCGCCAGCAGCCAAGTACAGGGACCCTACAATGAGCAGTTCTTC
>TRBV11-2|-|TRBJ2-7|TRBD2
CASSLNSGGEYEQYF
TGTGCCAGCAGCCTCAATAGCGGGGGGGAGTACGAGCAGTACTTC
>TRBV7-8|-|TRBJ2-3|-
CASSLLGGVGTDTQYF
TGTGCCAGCAGCTTACTTGGAGGAGTGGGCACAGATACGCAGTATTTT
>TRBV6-2/TRBV6-3|-|TRBJ2-6|TRBD1
CASSYFGQGSSGANVLTF
TGTGCCAGCAGTTACTTTGGACAGGGGTCCTCTGGGGCCAACGTCCTGACTTTC
>TRBV19|-|TRBJ1-5|TRBD1
CASSFGQVYNQPQHF
TGTGCCAGTAGTTTTGGACAGGTATACAATCAGCCCCAGCATTTT
>TRBV10-3|-|TRBJ2-7|-
CAISPGAGASYEQYF
TGTGCCATCAGTCCCGGGGCGGGGGCCTCCTACGAGCAGTACTTC
>TRBV5-1|-|TRBJ2-7|TRBD1
CASSLGQGFNEQYF
TGCGCCAGCAGCTTGGGACAGGGGTTCAACGAGCAGTACTTC
>TRBV5-6|-|TRBJ2-7|TRBD2
CASSLELAGPYEQYF
TGTGCCAGCAGCTTGGAGCTAGCGGGACCCTACGAGCAGTACTTC
>TRBV12-3/TRBV12-4|-|TRBJ2-7|-
CASRWRGLGQYF
TGTGCCAGTCGGTGGCGGGGTCTAGGGCAGTACTTC
>TRBV7-9|-|TRBJ2-5|TRBD1
CASTRDGTGRETQYF
TGTGCCAGCACCAGAGACGGGACAGGTAGAGAGACCCAGTACTTC
>TRBV2|-|TRBJ2-2|TRBD1
CASSPDRATGELFF
TGTGCCAGCAGTCCAGACAGGGCCACCGGGGAGCTGTTTTTT
>TRBV3-1/TRBV3-2|-|TRBJ2-7|-
CASSQGGGLVGEQYF
TGTGCCAGCAGCCAAGGGGGAGGACTCGTCGGTGAGCAGTACTTC
>TRBV6-5|-|TRBJ2-3|-
CASRFEGLTDTQYF
TGTGCCAGCAGATTTGAGGGACTCACAGATACGCAGTATTTT
>TRBV10-3|-|TRBJ1-1|-
CAITDQTGQNTEAFF
TGTGCCATCACCGACCAGACAGGACAGAACACTGAAGCTTTCTTT
>TRBV27|-|TRBJ1-2|TRBD1
CASRRQGTNYGYTF
TGTGCCAGCAGACGACAGGGGACTAACTATGGCTACACCTTC
>TRBV5-1|-|TRBJ2-7|-
CASSLGRQNGEQYF
TGCGCCAGCAGCTTGGGACGACAAAACGGCGAGCAGTACTTC
>TRBV6-2/TRBV6-3|-|TRBJ1-2|-
CASSYSRGALRGYTF
TGTGCCAGCAGTTACTCGAGAGGAGCCCTACGCGGCTACACCTTC
>TRBV27|-|TRBJ1-5|-
CASSLSGNSNQPQHF
TGTGCCAGCAGTTTATCCGGGAATAGCAATCAGCCCCAGCATTTT
>TRBV27|-|TRBJ1-4|-
CASSPIKDREKLFF
TGTGCCAGCAGCCCGATAAAAGACAGGGAAAAACTGTTTTTT
>TRBV24-1|-|TRBJ2-3|-
CATSDFGGARSTDTQYF
TGTGCCACCAGTGATTTTGGCGGCGCGAGGAGCACAGATACGCAGTATTTT
>TRBV2|-|TRBJ1-6|TRBD1
CASSESGRQGNSPLHF
TGTGCCAGCAGTGAATCGGGGCGACAGGGTAATTCACCCCTCCACTTT